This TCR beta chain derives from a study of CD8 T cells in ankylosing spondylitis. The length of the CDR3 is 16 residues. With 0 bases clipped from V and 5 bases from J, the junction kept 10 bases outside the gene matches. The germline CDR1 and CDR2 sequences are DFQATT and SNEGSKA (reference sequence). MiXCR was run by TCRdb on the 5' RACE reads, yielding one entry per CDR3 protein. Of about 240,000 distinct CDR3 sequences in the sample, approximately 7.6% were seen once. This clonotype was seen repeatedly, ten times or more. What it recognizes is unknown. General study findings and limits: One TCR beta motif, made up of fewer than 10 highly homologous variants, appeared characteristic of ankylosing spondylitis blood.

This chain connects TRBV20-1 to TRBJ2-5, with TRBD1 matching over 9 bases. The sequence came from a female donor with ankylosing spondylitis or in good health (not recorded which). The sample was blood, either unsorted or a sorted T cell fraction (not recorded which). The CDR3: CSARDFVTGGLETQYF. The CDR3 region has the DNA TGCAGTGCTAGAGATTTCGTGACAGGGGGTTTGGAGACCCAGTACTTC.